The sequence of this TCR beta chain was determined in a study of T-cell reconstitution after alpha-beta-depleted transplantation in children (dated by TCRdb to 2016 to 2017). For the wider study: Using TCR repertoire profiling, the study quantitatively followed how T-cell immune reconstitution unfolded in children after TCRalphabeta/CD19-depleted allogeneic hematopoietic cell transplantation.

Based on the germline V gene, the CDR1 and CDR2 sequences are KGHSH and LQKENI. Reading from cysteine to phenylalanine, the CDR3 counts 14 amino acids. Just CDR3 DNA is preserved here, 42 bases in frame from base 1. V trim: 6 bases; J trim: 3 bases; unmatched bases: 8. With respect to this clonotype: Its target antigen remains unknown. No qualities accompany the bases; no much larger clone lies one base away.

The library was built by means of PCR. The instrument given in TCRdb is Illumina HiSeq 2500. Molecular barcoding was employed in the preparation of TCR libraries, with unique molecular identifiers being used to normalize TCRbeta repertoire quantification. TCRdb reprocessed the public reads (quality trimming at Q25 with fastp, clone calling with MiXCR) and kept in-frame beta chains. Each CDR3 protein appears once, grouped with its most common genes and DNA. In this sample the table shows hundreds of thousands of distinct CDR3 sequences, under 15% of which occur a single time. The top ten clones comprise approximately 2% of the sample. In light of the paper, this sample's treatment or condition label describes: allogeneic hematopoietic cell transplantation with graft depleted of TCRalphabeta T cells and CD19 B cells. Transplant recipients were children who received TCRalphabeta/CD19-depleted allogeneic hematopoietic cell grafts.

What the research found in general, with its limitations: The apparently early recovery of alphabetaT-cell counts about two months after transplant reportedly depended on only several hundred rapidly expanded clones that came from non-depleted graft cells. Over the following months the frequencies of hyperexpanded clones went down, and after one year T-cell counts and TCRbeta diversity were mostly credited to newly produced T cells. The high TCRbeta diversity at day 60 in some patients was ascribed to recipient T cells and intrathymic progenitors that had survived conditioning.

In this chain, TRBV18 is recombined with TRBJ2-7, with 7 junctional bases fitting TRBD1. The clonotype was recovered from a male patient younger than 18 who had a stem cell transplant for acute myeloid leukemia, so the T cells may come from the graft donor. This sample comprised PBMCs, mostly from graft donor cells, obtained 360 days after TCRalphabeta/CD19-depleted stem cell transplant. The DNA is TGTGCCAGCTCCCACACAGGGGTTTTCTACGAGCAGTACTTC. The translation is CASSHTGVFYEQYF.